The present T cell receptor (beta chain) was sequenced within a study of blood T cell repertoires in COVID-19 (dated by TCRdb to 2020 to 2021). Context from the whole study: Collaborator samples came from the United States, Italy and Spain and covered acute and convalescent phases of COVID-19. Where available, HLA class I and class II types were taken from metadata supplied by the sample provider and were not determined by assay-based typing. The samples were drawn from two sources: the first 160 participants of the ongoing ImmuneRACE study, and over 950 subjects contributed by 6 global collaborators. The prospective study material was composed of cDNA or gDNA derived from T cells, B-cell-depleted T cells, or PBMCs. The dataset comprised deeply sampled blood TCRbeta repertoires from subjects exposed to, actively infected with, or recovered from COVID-19. A freely available public database, intended as a resource for researchers studying the immune response to SARS-CoV-2, is where the repertoires were released. The sample metadata nearly always contained a de-identified subject ID, COVID-19 status, age in years and sex. Here is what the overall study found, with its caveats: The quantity of clinical and demographic metadata differed by source and by participant and was supplied without curation.

TCRbeta CDR3 regions were amplified from genomic DNA by means of the immunoSEQ Assay, a bias-controlled multiplex PCR. The authors' pipeline ran thus. Within the assay, amplification of reference gene primers was used to estimate how many nucleated cells each sample contained. To quantify the absolute abundance of each unique TCRbeta CDR3 rearrangement, sequence reads were collapsed and filtered. For each sample, productive Simpson clonality was calculated as the square root of Simpson's diversity index across productive rearrangements. TCRdb's version of the immuneACCESS table is confined to in-frame rearrangements and falls short of the full clone set. An unresolved V gene accounts for under half of the shortfall where checked; the remainder is of unknown origin. The V and J calls and the clone size are those of that table, but D and trimming were determined from the DNA. Here the sample has 310,000 or so clones; about 83% occur a single time. The ten largest clones represent around 5.8% of the sample.

Concerning this clone itself: Its target antigen remains unknown. The input lacks base qualities; no much larger clone sits a single base away.

Participants in the prospective study were enrolled through a virtual design, were aged roughly 18 to 100 years, and lived in approximately 25 United States geographic areas. In the prospective study, cohorts were assigned on the basis of participant-reported clinical history obtained from a screening survey and a study questionnaire. ImmuneRACE Cohort 3 recovered participants were defined by two consecutive negative NP/OP PCR tests, healthcare professional clearance, or symptom resolution. Mobile phlebotomists in the prospective study collected whole blood, serum and a nasopharyngeal or oropharyngeal swab from every participant. Participants in the prospective study had the option to provide additional blood draws and questionnaires over an approximately 2-month period. Blood samples from the prospective study were shipped frozen or at room temperature prior to DNA extraction. The germline V gene provides CDR1 MNHEY and CDR2 SVGAGI. The CDR3 sequence holds 14 residues, the cysteine and phenylalanine included. Of the read, only the CDR3 DNA is kept; its 42 bases are in frame from base 1. Relative to germline, V is 3 bases shorter and J is 8 bases shorter, with 16 bases between their ends.

The sequenced material came from PBMCs or T cells enriched from blood (not recorded which). The rearranged chain carries TRBV6-5 and TRBJ1-2, with a weak D call of TRBD1 (6 bases match). The clonotype was recovered from a woman aged 35 to 49 who had recovered from COVID-19. The nucleotides are TGTGCCAGCAGTTATGGGCGGGGGGCTGGAGGCTACACCTTC. The encoded protein is CASSYGRGAGGYTF.